This T cell receptor (beta chain) emerged from a study of blood T cell repertoires in COVID-19. Across the whole study: There were acute and convalescent COVID-19 samples, and they came from the United States, Italy and Spain. T cells, B-cell-depleted T cells, or PBMCs supplied cDNA or gDNA.

This table comes from immunoSEQ multiplex PCR, and its TCRdb copy is limited to in-frame clones, with some not included. The sample contains 150,000 to 200,000 clones, more than 70% of which appear only once. Source material: peripheral blood. The receptor was isolated from a human donor in a cohort sampled during active COVID-19.

The CDR3 is CASSKSSEDYEQYF. The CDR3 coding sequence is TGTGCCAGCAGCAAAAGCTCTGAGGACTACGAGCAGTACTTC. The V call is TRBV13, the J call TRBJ2-7; D remains ambiguous. The CDR3 consists of 14 residues. Trimming pared 5 bases from V and 3 bases from J, leaving 14 bases between. CDR1 PRHDT and CDR2 FYEKMQ come from the germline V gene (reference sequence).